A selection of T cell receptor beta chains follows, all from one sample in a study of blood T cell repertoires in COVID-19. The assay was immunoSEQ multiplex PCR, and TCRdb's table has in-frame clones only and misses some. Of 60,000 to 85,000 clones listed, approximately 86% were seen once; the top ten hold roughly 12%. Material for sequencing was peripheral blood. These receptors were obtained from a human donor in a cohort sampled during active COVID-19. Both conserved end residues are part of each CDR3. The D gene is left open where the match is weak. Size is omitted from some rows. Given values are once, few, many or a class for expanded clones.

j_gene | abundance | d_gene | v_gene | CDR3aa | CDR3nt
TRBJ2-1 | - | - | TRBV5-1 | CASSLDPSSYNEQFF | TGCGCCAGCAGCTTGGATCCTAGCTCCTACAATGAGCAGTTCTTC
TRBJ1-1 | - | - | TRBV6-5 | CASRGRGVEAFF | TGTGCCAGCAGGGGCAGGGGAGTAGAAGCTTTCTTT
TRBJ1-3 | - | - | TRBV14 | CASSPFGGQSGNTIYF | TGTGCCAGCAGCCCGTTCGGGGGGCAATCTGGAAACACCATATATTTT
TRBJ2-3 | once | - | TRBV5-4 | CASSLKGIEQDTQYF | TGTGCCAGCAGCTTGAAGGGGATCGAACAAGATACGCAGTATTTT
TRBJ1-2 | - | TRBD1 | TRBV19 | CASTGDRAAYGYTF | TGTGCCTCGACCGGGGACAGGGCGGCCTATGGCTACACCTTC
TRBJ1-1 | - | TRBD1 | TRBV5-1 | CASSWGDRDVTEAFF | TGCGCCAGCAGCTGGGGGGACAGGGATGTCACTGAAGCTTTCTTT
TRBJ1-5 | - | - | TRBV19 | CASSMAGGNQPQHF | TGTGCCAGTAGTATGGCAGGTGGAAATCAGCCCCAGCATTTT
TRBJ1-5 | - | - | TRBV28 | CASSLTRGVNQPQHF | TGTGCCAGCAGTTTGACCCGGGGAGTCAATCAGCCCCAGCATTTT
TRBJ2-5 | - | TRBD1 | TRBV30 | CAWSEGQGVETQYF | TGTGCCTGGAGTGAAGGACAGGGGGTTGAGACCCAGTACTTC
TRBJ2-7 | - | TRBD1 | TRBV6-5 | CASSYLRTGVYEQYF | TGTGCCAGCAGTTACCTCAGGACAGGGGTCTACGAGCAGTACTTC
TRBJ1-6 | - | - | TRBV6-5 | CASSRLNSPLHF | TGTGCCAGCAGCCGACTGAATTCACCCCTCCACTTT
TRBJ1-3 | - | - | TRBV2 | CASRRSGGNTIYF | TGTGCCAGCAGACGGTCGGGGGGAAACACCATATATTTT
TRBJ1-1 | - | - | TRBV7-8 | CASSPRAALNTEAFF | TGTGCCAGCAGCCCGCGTGCGGCCCTGAACACTGAAGCTTTCTTT
TRBJ2-7 | - | TRBD1 | TRBV28 | CASRRRRTGAYEQYF | TGTGCCAGCAGAAGAAGAAGGACAGGGGCCTACGAGCAGTACTTC
TRBJ2-7 | - | - | TRBV2 | CASSSHYEQYF | TGTGCCAGCAGTTCCCACTACGAGCAGTACTTC
TRBJ1-3 | - | - | TRBV5-1 | CASSLSGVGGNTIYF | TGCGCCAGCAGCTTGTCAGGGGTTGGCGGAAACACCATATATTTT
TRBJ2-5 | - | TRBD2 | TRBV12-5 | CASGSRISGGETQYF | TGTGCTAGTGGTTCCCGAATTAGCGGGGGAGAGACCCAGTACTTC
TRBJ1-1 | - | - | TRBV5-4 | CASSLFGGDTEAFF | TGTGCCAGCAGCTTATTTGGGGGGGACACTGAAGCTTTCTTT
TRBJ1-2 | - | - | TRBV5-8 | CASTLTVNYGYTF | TGTGCCAGCACCCTGACAGTAAACTATGGCTACACCTTC
TRBJ2-7 | - | - | TRBV9 | CASSETTAGEQYF | TGTGCCAGCAGCGAGACTACGGCGGGCGAGCAGTACTTC
TRBJ1-2 | - | - | TRBV7-9 | CASSAGLKDLYGYTF | TGTGCCAGCAGCGCGGGACTCAAAGACCTCTATGGCTACACCTTC
TRBJ2-5 | - | TRBD2 | TRBV7-9 | CASSMGLAGQETQYF | TGTGCCAGCAGCATGGGACTAGCGGGGCAAGAGACCCAGTACTTC
TRBJ2-4 | - | - | TRBV19 | CASSEERGIQYF | TGTGCCAGTAGTGAAGAACGGGGCATTCAGTACTTC
TRBJ2-1 | once | - | TRBV7-9 | CASSLVFGRGTNEQFF | TGTGCCAGCAGCTTAGTTTTTGGGCGGGGAACCAATGAGCAGTTCTTC
TRBJ2-5 | - | - | TRBV10-1 | CASGVNEGGTREKQETQYF | TGCGCCAGCGGGGTGAACGAGGGCGGGACCCGGGAAAAACAAGAGACCCAGTACTTC
TRBJ2-7 | - | TRBD2 | TRBV3-1/TRBV3-2 | CASSQRSTSGSYEQYF | TGTGCCAGCAGCCAACGTTCGACTAGCGGCTCCTACGAGCAGTACTTC
TRBJ2-5 | - | TRBD1 | TRBV5-4 | CASSPAGTGEETQYF | TGTGCCAGCAGCCCCGCCGGGACAGGGGAAGAGACCCAGTACTTC
TRBJ1-4 | - | - | TRBV29-1 | CSAARGTTNEKLFF | TGCAGCGCCGCTAGAGGTACAACTAATGAAAAACTGTTTTTT
TRBJ1-2 | once | TRBD1 | TRBV6-2/TRBV6-3 | CASSYGGRGQRQLGGYTF | TGTGCCAGCAGTTACGGCGGTAGGGGGCAGAGGCAGCTCGGAGGCTACACCTTC
TRBJ2-3 | - | TRBD2 | TRBV5-1 | CASSSASGATDTQYF | TGCGCCAGCAGCTCGGCTAGCGGGGCTACAGATACGCAGTATTTT
TRBJ1-2 | - | - | TRBV2 | CASRDFGNSIYGYTF | TGTGCCAGCAGAGATTTCGGGAATTCTATCTATGGCTACACCTTC
TRBJ2-2 | - | TRBD1 | TRBV7-2 | CASSPGGANTGELFF | TGTGCCAGCAGCCCAGGGGGCGCGAACACCGGGGAGCTGTTTTTT
TRBJ2-7 | - | - | TRBV6-5 | CASSPQGIAQYF | TGTGCCAGCAGTCCACAGGGTATTGCGCAGTACTTC
TRBJ1-2 | - | TRBD1 | TRBV12-3/TRBV12-4 | CASSTGGGYGYTF | TGTGCCAGCTCAACAGGGGGTGGGTATGGCTACACCTTC
TRBJ2-5 | - | TRBD2 | TRBV5-1 | CASSSTSGGLQETQYF | TGCGCCAGCAGCTCCACTAGCGGGGGGCTCCAAGAGACCCAGTACTTC
TRBJ1-2 | - | TRBD1 | TRBV6-6 | CASRGTGTGASHTF | TGTGCCAGCAGGGGTACCGGGACAGGGGCTTCCCACACCTTC
TRBJ1-1 | - | - | TRBV19 | CASSPSRGEAFF | TGTGCCAGTAGCCCCAGTCGGGGTGAAGCTTTCTTT
TRBJ2-7 | - | - | TRBV5-6 | CASSHTQWAGSYEQYF | TGTGCCAGCAGCCACACGCAGTGGGCGGGTTCCTACGAGCAGTACTTC
TRBJ1-6 | - | - | TRBV5-1 | CASSLRSADNSPLHF | TGCGCCAGCAGCCTCAGGTCCGCAGATAATTCACCCCTCCACTTT
TRBJ2-3 | - | TRBD1 | TRBV15 | CATSEIWDRETDTQYF | TGTGCCACCAGCGAAATCTGGGACAGAGAGACAGATACGCAGTATTTT
TRBJ1-5 | few | - | TRBV7-2 | CASSLRGVQGQPQHF | TGTGCCAGCAGCTTACGCGGTGTGCAAGGACAGCCCCAGCATTTT
TRBJ2-3 | - | TRBD2 | TRBV15 | CATSRELAGTPTDTQYF | TGTGCCACCAGCAGAGAATTAGCGGGGACGCCCACAGATACGCAGTATTTT
TRBJ1-1 | - | TRBD1 | TRBV19 | CASSSLTGTEAFF | TGTGCCAGTAGTAGCCTGACAGGGACTGAAGCTTTCTTT
TRBJ1-5 | - | - | TRBV12-1 | CASSSLVQPQHF | TGTGCCAGCAGCTCCCTTGTTCAGCCCCAGCATTTT
TRBJ2-2 | - | - | TRBV12-5 | CASGLRLGGAGTGELFF | TGTGCTAGTGGTTTACGTCTGGGGGGGGCTGGCACCGGGGAGCTGTTTTTT
TRBJ1-4 | - | - | TRBV7-8 | CASSLAGQGPGEKLFF | TGTGCCAGCAGCTTAGCGGGTCAGGGGCCGGGGGAAAAACTGTTTTTT
TRBJ2-5 | - | TRBD2 | TRBV3-1/TRBV3-2 | CASSQRSGGPQETQYF | TGTGCCAGCAGCCAACGAAGCGGGGGGCCCCAAGAGACCCAGTACTTC
TRBJ1-4 | - | - | TRBV7-2 | CASSSPTGLGAEKLFF | TGTGCCAGCAGCTCCCCTACGGGCCTGGGGGCTGAAAAACTGTTTTTT
TRBJ2-1 | - | - | TRBV7-2 | CASSSTGYNEQFF | TGTGCCAGCAGCTCTACAGGTTACAATGAGCAGTTCTTC
TRBJ1-2 | few | - | TRBV9 | CASSVVGGDYTF | TGTGCCAGCAGCGTAGTGGGGGGTGACTACACCTTC
TRBJ1-4 | - | - | TRBV2 | CASTQGTTNEKLFF | TGTGCCAGCACTCAGGGGACAACTAATGAAAAACTGTTTTTT